This TCR beta chain was identified during a study of CD8 T cells in Susac syndrome. Germline V gives CDR1 MNHEY, CDR2 SVGEGT. The V and J ends lost 2 bases and 14 bases respectively, with 10 bases between them. The CDR3 totals 11 residues. RNA in amounts of roughly 0.5 to 1 ug was reverse transcribed with random hexamers. Amplification of TCR beta CDR3 was carried out by immunoSEQ multiplex PCR, which covered 54 Vbeta and 13 Jbeta segments. MiXCR, run by TCRdb on the immunoSEQ multiplex PCR reads, gives a single entry per CDR3 protein. The top ten clones hold around 0.1% of a sample with 110,000 or so distinct CDR3 sequences, roughly 97% of them seen once. The study's findings and limits: The study conceded that its TCR sequencing and HLA analysis involved relatively few individuals.

Comment on this clonotype: The target antigen is unknown.

The study sequenced TCR beta in blood CD8+ and CD4+ T cells. The gene calls are TRBV6-2 or TRBV6-3 and TRBJ2-1; maybe TRBD1 (5 bases). Sequencing was done on a sample of CD4+ T cells from PBMCs. The sequence derives from a human donor in good health. Here the CDR3 DNA reads TGTGCCAGCAGTTACGCGGCCAGGGAGTTCTTC. Protein product: CASSYAAREFF.